This TCR beta chain was documented in a study of T cell responses to AZD1222 COVID-19 vaccine. Findings and limits, study-wide: Mostly white British, mostly female donors; authors suggested clonal diversity may be underestimated. The breadth and depth of Spike-specific TCRs increased once two AZD1222 doses had been given. Across the whole spike, CD4 TCRs peaked at regions 160-218 and 743-854.

Comments on this clone: Its antigen is unknown.

The method was immunoSEQ multiplex PCR; TCRdb's version includes in-frame clones alone and lacks a portion of them. Here the sample spans around 80,000 clones, 70% to 90% being singletons. This CDR3 region has 13 residues. CDR1 is SNHLY, CDR2 FYNNEI, per germline. Trimming at V came to 5 bases and at J to 6 bases, leaving 6 bases not matched to a gene. The rearrangement joins TRBV2 to TRBJ1-2, with TRBD1 identical over 7 bases. Sequenced material: peripheral blood, taken 28 days after the second AZD1222 dose. The receptor's source is an adult who received the AZD1222 COVID-19 vaccine. CDR3 sequence reads: CASSSRDSHGYTF. The DNA of the CDR3 is TGTGCCAGCAGTAGCCGGGACAGCCATGGCTACACCTTC.